The 32 T cell receptor beta chains reported below all come from one sample, sequenced in a study of cytomegalovirus exposure and HLA in healthy donors. Assay used: immunoSEQ multiplex PCR; TCRdb lists only in-frame clones, some missing. In the table there are around 86,000 clones, roughly 92% of which are singletons. The sample taken for sequencing was PBMCs. The receptors stem from a woman in her 30s in good health and CMV-seropositive.

The gene calls are TRBV9 and TRBJ2-7; D call uncertain. Germline loops: CDR1 SGDLS, CDR2 YYNGEE. The CDR3 extends over 13 amino acids. The V end lost 0 bases, the J end lost 7 bases, and 11 bases lay between the germline ends. CDR3 in DNA: TGTGCCAGCAGCGTAGGCCCAGACTTGGAGCAGTACTTC. As protein: CASSVGPDLEQYF.

This chain links TRBV15 with TRBJ2-1; 7 bases line up with TRBD2. Unmatched junction bases numbered 5, after V lost 6 bases and J lost 0 bases. The CDR3 has 15 amino acids. CDR1 is LNHNV, CDR2 YYDKDF, per germline (reference sequence). CDR3 DNA: TGTGCCACCAGGGAGCGGGGACGCTCCTACAATGAGCAGTTCTTC. Translated, it gives CATRERGRSYNEQFF.

This chain uses TRBV4-3 with TRBJ2-7; 7 bases fit TRBD1. The germline CDR1 and CDR2 sequences are LGHNA and YSLEER. After removal of 1 base from V and 1 base from J, the junction contained 4 bases not matched to a gene. This CDR3 spans 15 amino acids. The CDR3, as DNA: TGCGCCAGCAGCCAAGGTAGGACAGGTTCCTACGAGCAGTACTTC. As protein: CASSQGRTGSYEQYF.

This clone was found once. The chain recombines TRBV5-1 with TRBJ1-2; D unclear. CDR3 length: 14 residues. V was shortened by 5 bases and J by 4 bases, with 15 bases between the two germline ends. Germline values: CDR1 SGHRS, CDR2 YFSETQ. The CDR3 nucleotides read TGCGCCAGCAGTTGGAGTTCGGATGGCTATGGCTACACCTTC. Encoded protein: CASSWSSDGYGYTF. The whole variable domain, remainder taken from reference TRBV5-1 and TRBJ1-2, is KAGVTQTPRYLIKTRGQQVTLSCSPISGHRSVSWYQQTPGQGLQFLFEYFSETQRNKGNFPGRFSGRQFSNSRSEMNVSTLELGDSALYLCASSWSSDGYGYTFGSGTRLTVV.

The chain links TRBV28 to TRBJ2-1; 9 nucleotides align to TRBD1. CDR3 length: 17 amino acids. Trimming removed 5 bases from V and 7 bases from J; junction bases left unmatched: 15. Germline CDR1 is MDHEN and CDR2 is SYDVKM. CDR3 sequence: CASSPIVTGTGWNEQFF. The CDR3 DNA reads as TGTGCCAGCAGTCCAATTGTTACCGGGACAGGGTGGAATGAGCAGTTCTTC.

The rearrangement joins TRBV29-1 to TRBJ2-7; 7 nucleotides agree with TRBD2. Looked up from germline, CDR1 is SQVTM and CDR2 is ANQGSEA. This CDR3 has 14 residues. Unmatched junction bases numbered 12, after V lost 3 bases and J lost 7 bases. DNA for the CDR3: TGCAGCGTTGATTCGTGGGAGGGCCTGGGGGAGCAGTACTTC. It specifies CSVDSWEGLGEQYF.

This chain uses TRBV28 with TRBJ2-4; 8 bases align to TRBD1. V was pared by 5 bases and J by 4 bases, with 4 bases of the junction left unmatched. This CDR3 is 14 amino acids long. The germline V gene has CDR1 MDHEN and CDR2 SYDVKM. The CDR3 nucleotides are TGTGCCAGCAGTATCCGGACAGGGAAAAACATTCAGTACTTC. Translated, it gives CASSIRTGKNIQYF.

V usage is TRBV5-1 and J usage is TRBJ2-7, with TRBD2 identical over 9 bases. CDR1 and CDR2 (germline): SGHRS, YFSETQ. CDR3 length: 18 residues. Trimming took 1 base from V and 3 from J; bases not matched to a gene: 14. CDR3 bases: TGCGCCAGCAGCTTGCCGGGACTAGCCAACCAAGGAGACTACGAGCAGTACTTC. Encoded protein: CASSLPGLANQGDYEQYF. The variable domain in full, completed from reference TRBV5-1 and TRBJ2-7, reads KAGVTQTPRYLIKTRGQQVTLSCSPISGHRSVSWYQQTPGQGLQFLFEYFSETQRNKGNFPGRFSGRQFSNSRSEMNVSTLELGDSALYLCASSLPGLANQGDYEQYFGPGTRLTVT.

The count of this clone is one. The chain uses TRBV7-8 and TRBJ1-1; D possibly corresponds to TRBD1 (5 bases). V gave up 2 bases and J gave up 4 bases, with 20 bases separating them. The germline V gene encodes CDR1 SGHVS and CDR2 FQNEAQ. CDR3 size: 17 residues. The CDR3 reads CASSLLEGLRGGTEAFF. CDR3 nucleotides: TGTGCCAGCAGCTTATTGGAGGGACTGAGGGGCGGCACTGAAGCTTTCTTT.

This chain links TRBV5-6 with TRBJ1-2, with no clear D. Germline lookup yields CDR1 SGHDT and CDR2 YYEEEE. Deletions cut 7 bases from V and 4 bases from J, with 20 bases between. This CDR3 has 15 amino acids. CDR3 in DNA: TGTGCCAGCGGACTCCCCTCCGAGGTCGTCTATGGCTACACCTTC. Its translation is CASGLPSEVVYGYTF.

The chain employs TRBV10-3 and TRBJ1-2; 8 bases fit TRBD1. This CDR3 comprises 14 residues. Germline CDR1 reads ENHRY; CDR2 reads SYGVKD. Unmatched junction bases numbered 10, after V lost 7 bases and J lost 6 bases. In DNA, the CDR3 is TGTGCCATCACCCGCGCCCCAGGGGGCCATGGCTACACCTTC. Its translation: CAITRAPGGHGYTF.

The chain employs TRBV29-1 and TRBJ2-1, with D hard to call. CDR3 length equals 11 residues. The germline V and J ends were trimmed by 5 bases and 4 bases, with 6 bases remaining between them. Germline loops: CDR1 SQVTM, CDR2 ANQGSEA. In nucleotides, the CDR3 is TGCAGCGTTTCAGGTTACAATGAGCAGTTCTTC. Translating it yields CSVSGYNEQFF.

The CDR3 reads CASIGANYGYTF. The DNA for the CDR3 is TGTGCCAGTATCGGTGCTAACTATGGCTACACCTTC. The rearrangement links TRBV19 to TRBJ1-2; D gene ambiguous. V was trimmed by 7 bases and J by 0 bases, leaving 6 bases between them. Per the germline V gene, CDR1 is LNHDA and CDR2 is SQIVND (reference sequence). There are 12 residues in the CDR3.

The V and J genes are TRBV7-2 and TRBJ1-2; possibly TRBD1 for D (6 bases). CDR1 is SGHTA, CDR2 FQGNSA, per germline. V shed 1 base and J shed 5 bases, with 11 bases lying between them. This CDR3 has 14 residues. The CDR3 DNA reads TGTGCCAGCAGCTTAGACAGGGTTTCTTATGGCTACACCTTC. Protein: CASSLDRVSYGYTF.

This chain's CDR3 is CAWNGEAREQYF. The CDR3 DNA follows: TGTGCCTGGAACGGGGAGGCTCGCGAGCAGTACTTC. The chain joins TRBV30 to TRBJ2-7, with a possible D match to TRBD2 (6 bases). The ends were cut back, 4 bases at V and 6 bases at J, with 13 bases in the middle. The CDR3 consists of 12 residues. Germline V lookup: CDR1 GTSNPN, CDR2 SVGIG (reference sequence).

This clone has only a few counts. The J gene is TRBJ1-5, the V gene TRBV28; no reliable D call. The CDR3 extends over 14 amino acids. Germline V gene sequence: CDR1 MDHEN, CDR2 SYDVKM. Between the trimmed V and J ends, which lost 7 bases and 7 bases, there was a span of 17 bases. CDR3 DNA sequence: TGTGCCAGCACCCTAAGTACCGGCGGGCAGCCCCAGCATTTT. This sequence encodes CASTLSTGGQPQHF.

Concerning this clone itself: Mismatch with germline at one junction end may stem from a read error. The V call is TRBV5-1, the J call TRBJ2-1; 8 positions agree with TRBD2. The CDR3 has 15 residues. Germline values: CDR1 SGHRS, CDR2 YFSETQ. CDR3 DNA: TGCGCCAGCACCTACGGGAGGGCCTCCTCCAATGAGCAGTTCTTC. Encoded protein: CASTYGRASSNEQFF.

The V call is TRBV2, the J call TRBJ1-2; tentatively, D is TRBD1 (5 bases). Per the germline V gene, CDR1 is SNHLY and CDR2 is FYNNEI. This CDR3 comprises 14 residues. Between the trimmed V and J ends, which lost 0 bases and 6 bases, there was a span of 11 bases. The CDR3 sequence is CASSEARGVDGYTF. CDR3 in DNA: TGTGCCAGCAGTGAAGCGCGGGGGGTGGATGGCTACACCTTC.

The table lists this clone with a count of one. The J gene is TRBJ2-1, the V gene TRBV2; the D is unclear. The V and J ends lost 2 bases and 9 bases respectively, with 11 bases between them. Per the germline V gene, CDR1 is SNHLY and CDR2 is FYNNEI. The CDR3 extends over 13 amino acids. The CDR3 DNA sequence: TGTGCCAGCAGTGAAAGGTACTACCCTGAGCAGTTCTTC. This translates into CASSERYYPEQFF.

The rearrangement uses TRBV19 and TRBJ2-7; 7 bases map to TRBD2. The germline CDR1 and CDR2 sequences are LNHDA and SQIVND (reference sequence). V trimming: 3 bases; J trimming: 3 bases; junction bases outside the gene matches: 5. There are 14 residues in the CDR3. CDR3 nucleotides: TGTGCCAGTAGTATGGCGGGAGTTAACTACGAGCAGTACTTC. Protein: CASSMAGVNYEQYF.

This rearrangement joins TRBV2 to TRBJ2-3, with 12 positions matching TRBD1. V lost 0 bases, J lost 1 base, and 5 bases stayed unmatched. The CDR3 spans 18 residues. The V gene's germline CDR1 is SNHLY and CDR2 FYNNEI. The CDR3 loop is CASSEAYRDRGRTDTQYF. CDR3 DNA sequence: TGTGCCAGCAGTGAAGCGTACCGGGACAGGGGGCGCACAGATACGCAGTATTTT.

This rearrangement joins TRBV5-1 to TRBJ2-5, with 12 bases aligning to TRBD2. The CDR3 spans 18 residues. V shed 3 bases, J shed 0 bases, and the junction held 9 bases outside the gene matches. CDR1 and CDR2 (germline): SGHRS, YFSETQ. The CDR3 nucleotides are TGCGCCAGCAGCTCCTGGGCTAGCGGGAGGGCCGACCAAGAGACCCAGTACTTC. Protein sequence: CASSSWASGRADQETQYF.

The chain links TRBV6-6 to TRBJ1-5; TRBD1 aligns across 7 bases. V trimming: 2 bases; J trimming: 4 bases; junction bases outside the gene matches: 8. The CDR3 runs to 16 residues. From germline, CDR1 is MNHNY and CDR2 SVGAGI (reference sequence). The CDR3 nucleotides read TGTGCCAGCAGTTACGCCCTAGGGGGCTTAAATCAGCCCCAGCATTTT. Amino acids: CASSYALGGLNQPQHF.

The rearrangement joins TRBV28 to TRBJ1-4, with D possibly TRBD1 on 5 matching bases. V gave up 8 bases and J gave up 8 bases, with 18 bases separating them. CDR3 length: 14 amino acids. Germline assignment: CDR1 MDHEN and CDR2 SYDVKM. The DNA for the CDR3 is TGTGCCAGCCTGGGGGGACTGGGTTACGAAAAACTGTTTTTT. It is translated as CASLGGLGYEKLFF.

The chain employs TRBV7-2 and TRBJ2-5, with no clear D. The germline V and J ends were trimmed by 6 bases and 11 bases, with 22 bases remaining between them. CDR3 length: 14 residues. Germline V CDR1 and CDR2: SGHTA, FQGNSA. In DNA, the CDR3 is TGTGCCAGCAGTCCAGCTTGGGTTCCGGAGAATCAGTACTTC. This codes for CASSPAWVPENQYF.

The chain links TRBV7-9 to TRBJ2-1, with 8 bases matching TRBD2. Germline CDR1 and CDR2: SEHNR and FQNEAQ (reference sequence). The CDR3 is 16 amino acids. J lost 0 bases, V lost 5 bases, and 6 bases had no gene match. CDR3 nucleotide sequence: TGTGCCAGCAGCCCCTCGGGGGGGCTCTCCTACAATGAGCAGTTCTTC. This translates into CASSPSGGLSYNEQFF. The variable domain in full, completed from reference TRBV7-9 and TRBJ2-1, reads DTGVSQNPRHKITKRGQNVTFRCDPISEHNRLYWYRQTLGQGPEFLTYFQNEAQLEKSRLLSDRFSAERPKGSFSTLEIQRTEQGDSAMYLCASSPSGGLSYNEQFFGPGTRLTVL.

This clone appeared once. The genes are TRBV28 and TRBJ2-1; D is undetermined. Germline CDR1 and CDR2: MDHEN and SYDVKM. This CDR3 spans 12 amino acids. Between the trimmed V and J ends, which lost 6 bases and 7 bases, there was a span of 10 bases. As DNA, the CDR3 is TGTGCCAGCAGGCGGATCCCTAATGAGCAGTTCTTC. This encodes CASRRIPNEQFF.

V is TRBV9 and J is TRBJ2-2, with unresolved D. Germline V gives CDR1 SGDLS, CDR2 YYNGEE. V lost 4 bases and J lost 4, with 5 bases in between. The CDR3 extends over 12 amino acids. The CDR3 spells CASSPRTGELFF. The DNA for the CDR3 is TGTGCCAGCAGCCCCCGCACCGGGGAGCTGTTTTTT. The whole variable domain, remainder taken from reference TRBV9 and TRBJ2-2, is DSGVTQTPKHLITATGQRVTLRCSPRSGDLSVYWYQQSLDQGLQFLIQYYNGEERAKGNILERFSAQQFPDLHSELNLSSLELGDSALYFCASSPRTGELFFGEGSRLTVL.

This rearrangement joins TRBV5-1 to TRBJ2-7; tentatively, D is TRBD2 (5 bases). Looked up from germline, CDR1 is SGHRS and CDR2 is YFSETQ. CDR3 length: 16 residues. With 4 bases removed from V and 7 bases from J, the gap between germline ends came to 24 bases. The CDR3 DNA reads TGCGCCAGCAGCCTCGCAGTTCGGGGTAAGCCTTCGGAGCAGTACTTC. Encoded protein: CASSLAVRGKPSEQYF.

The CDR3 nucleotides are TGTGCCAGCAGTCGAGGACTAGCGGGAGAATACGAGCAGTACTTC. It specifies CASSRGLAGEYEQYF. This chain joins TRBV28 and TRBJ2-7; 13 nucleotides line up with TRBD2. J was trimmed by 4 bases and V by 5 bases; bases with no gene match: 5. Germline assignment: CDR1 MDHEN and CDR2 SYDVKM. The CDR3 consists of 15 residues.

V usage is TRBV10-1 and J usage is TRBJ1-5; the D is unclear. This CDR3 region has 13 residues. The germline gives CDR1 WNHNN, CDR2 SYGVQD (reference sequence). V was clipped by 6 bases and J by 2 bases, with 8 bases between them. The CDR3 region has the DNA TGCGCCAGCAGGCGACGGGGCAATCAGCCCCAGCATTTT. This sequence encodes CASRRRGNQPQHF.

V usage is TRBV6-5 and J usage is TRBJ2-1, with a tentative D call TRBD1 (5 bases). V was pared by 4 bases and J by 9 bases, with 13 bases between. The CDR3 runs 13 residues. CDR1 is MNHEY and CDR2 is SVGAGI in the germline V gene. The DNA of the CDR3 is TGTGCCAGCAGTTCCGACAGACGCACTGAGCAGTTCTTC. Protein: CASSSDRRTEQFF.